The present T cell receptor beta chain was sequenced within a study of T cell responses to AZD1222 COVID-19 vaccine. Sequenced by immunoSEQ multiplex PCR; TCRdb stores in-frame clones only, minus some. The sample holds around 150,000 clones, less than 95% seen once. Germline CDR1 and CDR2: MGHRA and YSYEKL. The CDR3 spans 15 residues. The V end was cut by 0 bases, the J end by 2 bases, with 10 bases between. The sequencing used peripheral blood, collected on day 0 of AZD1222 vaccination. This chain uses TRBV4-1 with TRBJ1-1; no clear D. The clonotype comes from an adult in good health. CDR3 region: CASSQEAGRNTEAFF. CDR3 in DNA: TGCGCCAGCAGCCAAGAGGCCGGGAGAAACACTGAAGCTTTCTTT.